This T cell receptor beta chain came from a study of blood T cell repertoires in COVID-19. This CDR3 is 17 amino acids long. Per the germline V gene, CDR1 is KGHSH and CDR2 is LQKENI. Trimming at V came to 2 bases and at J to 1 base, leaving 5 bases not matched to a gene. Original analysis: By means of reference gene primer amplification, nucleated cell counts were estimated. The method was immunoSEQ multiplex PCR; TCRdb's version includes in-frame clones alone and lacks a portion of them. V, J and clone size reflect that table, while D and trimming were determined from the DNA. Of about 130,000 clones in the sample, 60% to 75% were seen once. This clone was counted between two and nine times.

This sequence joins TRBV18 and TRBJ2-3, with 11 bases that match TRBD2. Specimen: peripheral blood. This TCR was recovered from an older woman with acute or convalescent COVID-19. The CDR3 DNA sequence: TGTGCCAGCTCACCAACTAGCGGGAGTCGCGGCACAGATACGCAGTATTTT. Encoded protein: CASSPTSGSRGTDTQYF.